Only one count was recorded for the clone carrying this T cell receptor (beta chain). The record originates from a study of cytomegalovirus exposure and HLA in healthy donors. V lost 0 bases, J lost 5 bases, and 7 bases stayed unmatched. Germline CDR1 is SGDLS and CDR2 is YYNGEE. The CDR3 contains 15 residues. PCR involved 60 Vbeta and 13 Jbeta primers. Produced via immunoSEQ multiplex PCR; TCRdb's table is partial and in-frame only. The table has about 140,000 clones, about 68% seen once. Sample: PBMCs. The chain has TRBV9 and TRBJ2-5; 7 nucleotides line up with TRBD2. The receptor's source is a human donor in good health. DNA of the CDR3: TGTGCCAGCAGCGTAGAAAGACTAGCCTCGGAGACCCAGTACTTC. Its protein product is CASSVERLASETQYF.